This T cell receptor beta chain is from a study of sequential checkpoint blockade in melanoma. Trimming cost V 4 bases and J 3 bases; bases outside gene matches: 6. The CDR3 loop spans 13 amino acids. CDR1 and CDR2 (germline): SQVTM, ANQGSEA. Treatment here: randomized to nivolumab then ipilimumab (arm A) or the reverse (arm B). TCRdb keeps only in-frame clones here, not all; method: immunoSEQ multiplex PCR. The sample records about 8,400 clones, under 95% being singletons. The chain employs TRBV29-1 and TRBJ2-7, with TRBD1 identical over 7 bases. The receptor's source is a human donor with melanoma. The specimen comprised CD8+ T cells sorted from blood (inferred from file names), sampled from a patient given nivolumab and ipilimumab in sequence. CDR3 in amino acids: CSVAGTAIYEQYF. CDR3 DNA: TGCAGCGTTGCCGGGACAGCGATCTACGAGCAGTACTTC.